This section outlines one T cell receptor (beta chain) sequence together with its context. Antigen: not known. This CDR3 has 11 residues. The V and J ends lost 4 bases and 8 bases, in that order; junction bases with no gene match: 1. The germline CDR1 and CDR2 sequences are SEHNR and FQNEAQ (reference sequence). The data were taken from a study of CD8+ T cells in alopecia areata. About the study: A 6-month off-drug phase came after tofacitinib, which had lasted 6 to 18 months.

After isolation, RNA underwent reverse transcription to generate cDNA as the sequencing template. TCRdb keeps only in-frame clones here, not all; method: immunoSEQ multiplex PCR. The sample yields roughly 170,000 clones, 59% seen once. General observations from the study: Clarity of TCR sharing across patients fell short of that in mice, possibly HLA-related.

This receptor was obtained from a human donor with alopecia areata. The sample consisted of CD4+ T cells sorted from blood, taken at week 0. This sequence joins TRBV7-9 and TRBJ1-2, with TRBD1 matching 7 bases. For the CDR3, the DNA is TGTGCCAGCAGCTGGGACAGCGGCTACACCTTC. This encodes CASSWDSGYTF.